What follows are 22 T cell receptor beta chains derived from one specimen sequenced in a study of blood T cells in healthy people across ages. Alongside a J-beta primer mix, a sample-barcoded 5' primer served in a second PCR lasting about 7 to 11 cycles. In TCRdb, the 5' RACE reads were re-called with MiXCR into one record per CDR3 protein. This repertoire shows 650,000 to 800,000 distinct CDR3 sequences, roughly 44% found once; its top ten account for roughly 19%. Sequencing was performed on blood. These receptors came from a man between 60 and 75 years old in good health.

With regard to this clonotype: Possible read error: a much larger clone is one base away. The chain carries TRBV10-3 and TRBJ2-5, with D unclear. Germline V gene sequence: CDR1 ENHRY, CDR2 SYGVKD. CDR3 length equals 14 residues. Here the CDR3 reads CTISEPRDQETQYF. The CDR3 nucleotides are TGTACCATCAGTGAGCCTAGGGACCAAGAGACCCAGTACTTC.

This rearrangement joins TRBV28 to TRBJ2-7, with 8 bases identical to TRBD1. This CDR3 comprises 16 residues. J gave up 2 bases and V 4 bases, and 10 bases lay outside the gene matches. Germline CDR1 and CDR2: MDHEN and SYDVKM. The CDR3 protein is CASSYPRTGKAYEQYF. The CDR3, as DNA: TGTGCCAGCAGTTATCCTCGGACAGGGAAAGCCTACGAGCAGTACTTC.

The J gene is TRBJ2-4, the V gene TRBV20-1; D is unclear. CDR3 size: 13 residues. In germline, CDR1 is DFQATT, CDR2 SNEGSKA (reference sequence). V lost 6 bases and J lost 6, with 15 bases in between. As DNA, the CDR3 is TGCAGTGCCTATTGGTCTGGTACAAACATTCAGTACTTC. It codes for CSAYWSGTNIQYF.

This rearrangement joins TRBV2 to TRBJ2-1; maybe TRBD2 (5 bases). The V gene's germline CDR1 is SNHLY and CDR2 FYNNEI. This CDR3 has 15 residues. The V and J ends lost 1 base and 0 bases respectively, with 7 bases between them. For the CDR3, the DNA is TGTGCCAGCAGTGAAGACGGGGTCTCCTACAATGAGCAGTTCTTC. Protein sequence: CASSEDGVSYNEQFF.

Note on this clonotype: A read error may explain this, as a much larger clone is one base away. V gene TRBV5-1 combines with J gene TRBJ2-5; TRBD1 agrees at 10 bases. The trim removed 1 base at V and 11 bases at J, leaving 17 bases unmatched. CDR3 length: 17 amino acids. CDR1 and CDR2 from the germline V gene are SGHRS and YFSETQ. CDR3 DNA sequence: TGCGCCAGCAGCTTGCCCTCGACAGGGGGCAATAACAATGAGCAGTACTTC. Encoded protein: CASSLPSTGGNNNEQYF.

This clonotype was recorded a few times. CDR3 in amino acids: CASSLGIAENYEQYF. The CDR3, as DNA: TGTGCCAGCAGTTTGGGAATAGCGGAGAACTACGAGCAGTACTTC. This chain joins TRBV12-3 or TRBV12-4 and TRBJ2-7; D is perhaps TRBD2 (6 bases). There are 15 residues in the CDR3. V lost 3 bases, J lost 3 bases, and 15 bases lay in between.

This clonotype was counted a few times. The chain combines TRBV29-1 with TRBJ2-5, with 11 bases identical to TRBD2. The germline gives CDR1 SQVTM, CDR2 ANQGSEA. CDR3 length equals 18 residues. V dropped 6 bases and J dropped 2; count of bases not matched to a gene: 17. The CDR3 region has the DNA TGCAGCGTAGAGGGGACAGCAGGACTAGCGGGCCCACAAGAGACCCAGTACTTC. It codes for CSVEGTAGLAGPQETQYF.

The chain joins TRBV25-1 to TRBJ1-1, with TRBD1 matching 8 bases. Germline V lookup: CDR1 MGHDK, CDR2 SYGVNS. The CDR3 is 14 amino acids. The V and J ends lost 1 base and 3 bases, in that order; junction bases with no gene match: 1. CDR3 DNA: TGTGCCAGCAGTGAATTGGGACAGGACACTGAAGCTTTCTTT. Protein: CASSELGQDTEAFF.

The chain couples TRBV25-1 to TRBJ1-6; D not certain. CDR1 is MGHDK, CDR2 SYGVNS, per germline. The CDR3 length is 14 residues. V dropped 5 bases and J dropped 7 bases, with 12 bases sitting between them. CDR3 in DNA: TGTGCCAGCAGTATCACCACAGCAAATTCACCCCTCCACTTT. It yields the protein CASSITTANSPLHF.

The rearrangement links TRBV20-1 to TRBJ1-5, with D unresolved. Trimming removed 6 bases from V and 0 bases from J, with 9 bases in between. Germline-derived CDR1 and CDR2 are DFQATT and SNEGSKA (reference sequence). The CDR3 sequence is 13 residues long. CDR3 residues: CSAARDSNQPQHF. CDR3 DNA: TGCAGTGCAGCGAGGGATAGCAATCAGCCCCAGCATTTT.

The rearrangement links TRBV11-2 to TRBJ2-7; tentatively, D is TRBD1 (6 bases). V was cut by 8 bases and J by 4 bases, with 15 bases left in between. Germline loops: CDR1 SGHAT, CDR2 FQNNGV. CDR3 length equals 13 residues. The CDR3: CASPTGHPYEQYF. The CDR3 DNA sequence: TGTGCCAGCCCAACGGGACACCCATACGAGCAGTACTTC. Combining the CDR3 with reference TRBV11-2 and TRBJ2-7 gives the whole variable domain EAGVAQSPRYKIIEKRQSVAFWCNPISGHATLYWYQQILGQGPKLLIQFQNNGVVDDSQLPKDRFSAERLKGVDSTLKIQPAKLEDSAVYLCASPTGHPYEQYFGPGTRLTVT.

This rearrangement joins TRBV2 to TRBJ1-5; D gene ambiguous. Trimming took 3 bases from V and 3 from J, leaving 6 bases between them. The CDR3 length is 13 residues. Per germline, CDR1 SNHLY and CDR2 FYNNEI. The CDR3 loop is CASSDRNNQPQHF. The CDR3 DNA reads as TGTGCCAGCAGTGACAGAAACAATCAGCCCCAGCATTTT.

This chain joins TRBV9 and TRBJ2-3, with TRBD2 identical over 8 bases. This CDR3 is built from 15 residues. With 4 bases clipped from V and 3 bases from J, the junction kept 7 bases outside the gene matches. From germline, CDR1 is SGDLS and CDR2 YYNGEE. As DNA, the CDR3 is TGTGCCAGCAGCAGTAGCGGGGCGGGGACAGATACGCAGTATTTT. Amino acids: CASSSSGAGTDTQYF.

This clonotype was detected a few times. CDR3 protein: CASSQGYLESYEQYF. CDR3 DNA: TGTGCCAGCAGCCAAGGATACTTAGAATCCTACGAGCAGTACTTC. The gene calls are TRBV14 and TRBJ2-7, with D unclear. Per germline, CDR1 SGHDN and CDR2 FVKESK. The germline V and J ends were trimmed by 1 base and 1 base, with 11 bases remaining between them. This CDR3 is built from 15 residues.

This chain links TRBV11-2 with TRBJ2-5, with a possible D match to TRBD2 (6 bases). The germline V gene has CDR1 SGHAT and CDR2 FQNNGV. Between the trimmed V and J ends, which lost 5 bases and 8 bases, there was a span of 21 bases. This CDR3 is built from 15 residues. In DNA, the CDR3 is TGTGCCAGCAGCCACAGAGGGAGCGGGCTGCGCACCCAGTACTTC. This encodes CASSHRGSGLRTQYF.

This sequence joins TRBV12-5 and TRBJ2-1; D remains ambiguous. CDR1 is LGHNT and CDR2 is FRNRAP in the germline V gene. Trimming cost V 5 bases and J 13 bases, with 6 bases left between them. This CDR3 contains 9 residues. The chain's CDR3 is CASGVRQFF. The DNA for the CDR3 is TGTGCTAGTGGTGTCCGTCAGTTCTTC.

The rearrangement links TRBV20-1 to TRBJ1-1; D gene unclear. The CDR3 sequence is 14 residues long. V lost 1 base, J lost 0 bases, and 9 bases lay in between. The germline V gene has CDR1 DFQATT and CDR2 SNEGSKA (reference sequence). Written as DNA, the CDR3 is TGCAGTGCTAGAGGCGGACGGTTGAACACTGAAGCTTTCTTT. Protein product: CSARGGRLNTEAFF.

V is TRBV7-8 and J is TRBJ2-1, with 9 nucleotides matching TRBD2. The germline gives CDR1 SGHVS, CDR2 FQNEAQ. CDR3 size: 16 residues. The J segment lost 5 bases and the V segment lost 2 bases, leaving 7 bases of the junction unmatched. CDR3 DNA sequence: TGTGCCAGCAGCTTAAGGTCTAGCGGGGTACACAATGAGCAGTTCTTC. Translated, it gives CASSLRSSGVHNEQFF.

V gene TRBV6-5 combines with J gene TRBJ1-1; a possible D gene is TRBD1 (5 bases). The CDR3 loop spans 14 amino acids. Per the germline V gene, CDR1 is MNHEY and CDR2 is SVGAGI. V was pared by 6 bases and J by 5 bases, with 16 bases between. CDR3 coding DNA: TGTGCCAGCAGCACTCGTATCGGGGGAACTGAAGCTTTCTTT. Protein: CASSTRIGGTEAFF.

The gene calls are TRBV12-5 and TRBJ2-6, with D uncertain. The CDR3 sequence is 15 residues long. Germline CDR1 LGHNT, CDR2 FRNRAP. Trimming removed 1 base at V and 0 bases at J, with 4 bases between. The CDR3, as DNA: TGTGCTAGTGGTTTGGGGGTCTCTGGGGCCAACGTCCTGACTTTC. Translation: CASGLGVSGANVLTF.

This chain joins TRBV4-1 and TRBJ2-7, with D perhaps matching TRBD1 (6 bases). Trimming stripped 0 bases from V and 4 bases from J, with 16 bases between. The CDR3 has 16 amino acids. The V gene's germline CDR1 is MGHRA and CDR2 YSYEKL. This chain's CDR3 is CASSQDQGGSGYEQYF. The CDR3 nucleotides read TGCGCCAGCAGCCAAGATCAAGGGGGATCAGGGTACGAGCAGTACTTC.

V usage is TRBV6-2 or TRBV6-3 and J usage is TRBJ2-5; weak D call: TRBD2 (6 bases). The CDR3 loop spans 13 amino acids. V dropped 6 bases and J dropped 11 bases, with 19 bases sitting between them. Germline lookup yields CDR1 MNHEY and CDR2 SVGEGT. The CDR3 bases are TGTGCCAGCAGCGACGGGGGTAGTAATGAGCAGTACTTC. It codes for CASSDGGSNEQYF.